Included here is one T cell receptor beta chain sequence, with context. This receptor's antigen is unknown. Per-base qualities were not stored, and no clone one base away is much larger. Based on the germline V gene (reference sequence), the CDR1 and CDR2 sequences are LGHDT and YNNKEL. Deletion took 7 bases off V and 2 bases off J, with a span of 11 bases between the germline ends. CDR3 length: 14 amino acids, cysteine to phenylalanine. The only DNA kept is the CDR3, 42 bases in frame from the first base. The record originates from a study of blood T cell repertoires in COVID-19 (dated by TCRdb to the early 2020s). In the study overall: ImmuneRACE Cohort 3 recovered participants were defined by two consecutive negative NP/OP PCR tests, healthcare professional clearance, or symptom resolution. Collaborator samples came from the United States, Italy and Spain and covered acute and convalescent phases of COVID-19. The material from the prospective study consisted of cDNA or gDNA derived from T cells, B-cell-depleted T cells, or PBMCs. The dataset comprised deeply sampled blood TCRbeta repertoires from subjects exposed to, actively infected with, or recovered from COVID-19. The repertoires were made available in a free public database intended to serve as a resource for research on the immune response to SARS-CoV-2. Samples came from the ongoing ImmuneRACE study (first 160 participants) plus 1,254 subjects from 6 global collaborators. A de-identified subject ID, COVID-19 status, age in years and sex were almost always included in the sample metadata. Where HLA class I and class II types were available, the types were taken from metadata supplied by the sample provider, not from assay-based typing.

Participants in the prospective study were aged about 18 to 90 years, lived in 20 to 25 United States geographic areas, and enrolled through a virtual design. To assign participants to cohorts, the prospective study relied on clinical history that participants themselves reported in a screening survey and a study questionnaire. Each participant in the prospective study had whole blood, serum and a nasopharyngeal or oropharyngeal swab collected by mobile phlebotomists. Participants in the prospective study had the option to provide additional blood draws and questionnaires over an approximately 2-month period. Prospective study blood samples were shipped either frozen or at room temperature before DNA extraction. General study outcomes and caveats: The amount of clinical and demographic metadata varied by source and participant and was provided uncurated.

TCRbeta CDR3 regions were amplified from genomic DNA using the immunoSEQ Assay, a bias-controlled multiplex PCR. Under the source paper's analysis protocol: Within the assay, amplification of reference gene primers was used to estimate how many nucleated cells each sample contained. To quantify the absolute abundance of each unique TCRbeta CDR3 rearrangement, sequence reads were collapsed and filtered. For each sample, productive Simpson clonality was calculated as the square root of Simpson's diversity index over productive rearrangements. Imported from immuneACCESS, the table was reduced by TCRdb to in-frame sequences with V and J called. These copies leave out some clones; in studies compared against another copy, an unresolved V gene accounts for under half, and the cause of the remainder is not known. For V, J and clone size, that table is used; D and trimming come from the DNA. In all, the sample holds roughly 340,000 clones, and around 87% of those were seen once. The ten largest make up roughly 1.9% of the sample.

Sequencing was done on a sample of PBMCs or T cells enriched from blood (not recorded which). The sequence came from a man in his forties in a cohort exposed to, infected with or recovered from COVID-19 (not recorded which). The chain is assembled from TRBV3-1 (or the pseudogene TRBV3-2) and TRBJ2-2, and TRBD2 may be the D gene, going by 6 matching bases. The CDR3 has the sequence CASKAGKNTGELFF. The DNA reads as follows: TGTGCCAGCAAGGCGGGGAAAAACACCGGGGAGCTGTTTTTT.